This record looks at one T cell receptor (beta chain) sequence and its context. The antigen is undetermined. This entry is derived from a study of T cell responses to AZD1222 COVID-19 vaccine. General study points: It should be noted that donors were predominantly white British and more often female, and clonal diversity was possibly underestimated. Nearly half of spike-specific TCRs reportedly target unmutated variant regions.

Analyses pooled second doses at about 4 or about 12 weeks. Assay: immunoSEQ multiplex PCR; the TCRdb copy retains only in-frame clones and omits some. The sample contains approximately 89,000 clones, about nine tenths of which appear only once. V was trimmed by 3 bases and J by 2 bases, leaving 23 bases between them. The CDR3 is made up of 18 amino acids. CDR1 and CDR2 from the germline V gene are GTSNPN and SVGIG (reference sequence). This material consisted of peripheral blood, taken 28 days after the second AZD1222 dose. This sequence was found in an adult who received the AZD1222 COVID-19 vaccine. The chain joins TRBV30 to TRBJ1-5; D might be TRBD1 (6 bases). The CDR3 nucleotides read TGTGCCTGGAGCCGGACAGTTCTGTTTGTGGGGGGCAATCAGCCCCAGCATTTT. Amino acid sequence: CAWSRTVLFVGGNQPQHF.